The next 23 T cell receptor beta chains were all read from a single sample in a study of blood T cell repertoires in COVID-19. The data were produced by immunoSEQ multiplex PCR, yet TCRdb's version contains in-frame clones alone and is incomplete. The repertoire holds about 180,000 clones, with 85% to 90% as singletons. Sequencing input: peripheral blood. The receptors shown here come from a man aged 50-59 years with active or convalescent COVID-19.

The rearrangement links TRBV6-5 to TRBJ1-6; 9 bases line up with TRBD1. CDR1 is MNHEY and CDR2 is SVGAGI in the germline V gene. CDR3 length: 16 amino acids. V trimming: 2 bases; J trimming: 7 bases; junction bases outside the gene matches: 6. This CDR3 reads CASSYPTGGENSPLHF. CDR3 coding DNA: TGTGCCAGCAGTTACCCGACAGGGGGAGAAAATTCACCCCTCCACTTT.

The V gene is TRBV7-2, the J gene TRBJ2-3; a weak D match, TRBD1 (6 bases). Between the trimmed V and J ends, which lost 3 bases and 3 bases, there was a span of 16 bases. Germline CDR1 reads SGHTA; CDR2 reads FQGNSA. The CDR3 consists of 16 residues. Here the CDR3 reads CASSLGMWGLTDTQYF. The CDR3 DNA reads as TGTGCCAGCAGCTTGGGGATGTGGGGGCTGACAGATACGCAGTATTTT.

In its sample, this clone was seen once. The chain couples TRBV19 to TRBJ1-2, with D maybe TRBD1 (6 bases). Germline-derived CDR1 and CDR2 are LNHDA and SQIVND (reference sequence). V dropped 5 bases and J dropped 4 bases, with 14 bases sitting between them. The CDR3 is 14 amino acids. CDR3 sequence (DNA): TGTGCCAGTAGTTTCCGACAGGCACCCTATGGCTACACCTTC. Its protein product is CASSFRQAPYGYTF.

V usage is TRBV2 and J usage is TRBJ1-4; D uncertain. Germline CDR1 is SNHLY and CDR2 is FYNNEI. Trimming pared 6 bases from V and 7 bases from J, leaving 15 bases between. The CDR3 is 14 residues long. The CDR3 DNA follows: TGTGCCAGCAGGGAACTGGCGCGGGGTGAAAAACTGTTTTTT. It translates to CASRELARGEKLFF.

The chain has TRBV5-4 and TRBJ1-6; D not certain. This CDR3 region has 14 residues. Germline values: CDR1 SGHNT, CDR2 YYREEE (reference sequence). With 1 base removed from V and 6 bases from J, the gap between germline ends came to 8 bases. The CDR3 coding sequence is TGTGCCAGCAGCTTGTCACTGCTTAATTCACCCCTCCACTTT. Protein sequence: CASSLSLLNSPLHF. Together with reference TRBV5-4 and TRBJ1-6, the CDR3 gives the full variable domain: ETGVTQSPTHLIKTRGQQVTLRCSSQSGHNTVSWYQQALGQGPQFIFQYYREEENGRGNFPPRFSGLQFPNYSSELNVNALELDDSALYLCASSLSLLNSPLHFGNGTRLTVT.

The gene calls are TRBV19 and TRBJ2-4; 8 bases are a match to TRBD1. This CDR3 comprises 15 residues. The V segment lost 4 bases and the J segment 6 bases; nucleotides outside the gene matches: 8. Germline CDR1 reads LNHDA; CDR2 reads SQIVND (reference sequence). The CDR3 nucleotides are TGTGCCAGTAGTAGGACAGGGCAAACGGGAAACATTCAGTACTTC. Encoded protein: CASSRTGQTGNIQYF.

This chain uses TRBV19 with TRBJ1-4; D gene uncertain. CDR3 size: 13 residues. Deletions cut 9 bases from V and 11 bases from J, with 19 bases between. From germline, CDR1 is LNHDA and CDR2 SQIVND (reference sequence). The DNA of the CDR3 is TGTGCCAGCTCCTCGGCCGGGGTGGAGAAACTGTTTTTT. The encoded protein is CASSSAGVEKLFF.

The CDR3 loop reads CASSVGSGAGNTEAFF. The CDR3 DNA reads TGTGCCAGCAGCGTAGGGTCAGGGGCGGGGAACACTGAAGCTTTCTTT. The chain is built from TRBV9 and TRBJ1-1; D might be TRBD1 (6 bases). The CDR3 loop spans 16 amino acids. The V end lost 0 bases, the J end lost 1 base, and 13 bases lay between the germline ends. Germline values: CDR1 SGDLS, CDR2 YYNGEE.

This chain connects TRBV5-4 to TRBJ1-2; D gene uncertain. Germline CDR1 SGHNT, CDR2 YYREEE (reference sequence). The CDR3 is 14 residues long. V was clipped by 1 base and J by 2 bases, with 9 bases between them. The CDR3 nucleotides read TGTGCCAGCAGCTTGAGGGCGGGAAACTATGGCTACACCTTC. Translation gives CASSLRAGNYGYTF.

This chain joins TRBV27 and TRBJ2-2; 7 nucleotides align to TRBD2. This CDR3 is built from 16 residues. With V trimmed by 8 bases and J by 1 base, 10 bases remained unmatched. CDR1 MNHEY and CDR2 SMNVEV come from the germline V gene (reference sequence). CDR3 region: CASGASGGKNTGELFF. Here the CDR3 DNA reads TGTGCCAGCGGCGCTAGCGGAGGAAAGAACACCGGGGAGCTGTTTTTT.

V gene TRBV6-5 combines with J gene TRBJ1-5, with D possibly TRBD1 on 6 matching bases. Looked up from germline, CDR1 is MNHEY and CDR2 is SVGAGI. The CDR3 has 14 residues. The CDR3 loop is CAGGEDRFGQPQHF. The CDR3, as DNA: TGTGCAGGGGGGGAAGACAGATTTGGACAGCCCCAGCATTTT.

The rearrangement links TRBV25-1 to TRBJ2-7, with 9 bases fitting TRBD1. Germline CDR1 and CDR2: MGHDK and SYGVNS. CDR3 length equals 16 residues. Losses at the gene ends were 4 bases for V and 1 base for J; bases not matched to a gene: 8. CDR3 coding DNA: TGTGCCAGCAGTGGTAATCTCGGACAGGGGTCCTACGAGCAGTACTTC. This sequence encodes CASSGNLGQGSYEQYF.

J is TRBJ2-3 and V is TRBV2, with TRBD1 matching 10 bases. The CDR3 spans 15 residues. After removal of 7 bases from V and 3 bases from J, the junction contained 7 bases not matched to a gene. The germline CDR1 and CDR2 sequences are SNHLY and FYNNEI. CDR3 protein: CASTPEGQGTDTQYF. CDR3 DNA sequence: TGTGCCAGCACACCCGAGGGACAGGGGACAGATACGCAGTATTTT. Using reference TRBV2 and TRBJ2-3 for the parts outside the CDR3, the full variable domain is EPEVTQTPSHQVTQMGQEVILRCVPISNHLYFYWYRQILGQKVEFLVSFYNNEISEKSEIFDDQFSVERPDGSNFTLKIRSTKLEDSAMYFCASTPEGQGTDTQYFGPGTRLTVL.

The chain carries TRBV9 and TRBJ2-6; D might be TRBD1 (5 bases). Germline loops: CDR1 SGDLS, CDR2 YYNGEE. V was trimmed by 4 bases and J by 1 base, leaving 12 bases between them. The CDR3 runs to 16 residues. CDR3 in DNA: TGTGCCAGCAGCCGACAGCAAACATCTGGGGCCAACGTCCTGACTTTC. Its protein product is CASSRQQTSGANVLTF.

The rearrangement joins TRBV2 to TRBJ2-7; D may be TRBD1 (6 bases). This CDR3 contains 14 residues. Looked up from germline, CDR1 is SNHLY and CDR2 is FYNNEI. V was trimmed by 6 bases and J by 0 bases, leaving 12 bases between them. CDR3 sequence (DNA): TGTGCCAGCAGGAAAGACAGGTCCTCCTACGAGCAGTACTTC. It is translated as CASRKDRSSYEQYF. Combining the CDR3 with reference TRBV2 and TRBJ2-7 gives the whole variable domain EPEVTQTPSHQVTQMGQEVILRCVPISNHLYFYWYRQILGQKVEFLVSFYNNEISEKSEIFDDQFSVERPDGSNFTLKIRSTKLEDSAMYFCASRKDRSSYEQYFGPGTRLTVT.

The V gene is TRBV7-2, the J gene TRBJ1-1; perhaps TRBD1 as D (5 bases). The CDR3 covers 15 residues. Between the trimmed V and J ends, which lost 1 base and 1 base, there was a span of 10 bases. The germline V gene has CDR1 SGHTA and CDR2 FQGNSA. CDR3: CASSLVGGTNTEAFF. The CDR3 nucleotides are TGTGCCAGCAGCTTAGTGGGAGGGACGAACACTGAAGCTTTCTTT.

This clone appeared a single time. V gene TRBV5-4 combines with J gene TRBJ1-1, with TRBD1 identical over 7 bases. The CDR3 extends over 14 amino acids. The V segment lost 0 bases and the J segment 5 bases; nucleotides outside the gene matches: 4. Per the germline V gene, CDR1 is SGHNT and CDR2 is YYREEE (reference sequence). The CDR3 bases are TGTGCCAGCAGCTTGGGCAGGGGGAGGACTGAAGCTTTCTTT. As protein: CASSLGRGRTEAFF.

This clone occurred a few times. The V and J genes are TRBV20-1 and TRBJ2-1; 9 bases are a match to TRBD2. The CDR3 is made up of 16 amino acids. J was trimmed by 0 bases and V by 3 bases; bases with no gene match: 6. Germline V lookup: CDR1 DFQATT, CDR2 SNEGSKA (reference sequence). The CDR3, as DNA: TGCAGTGCTAGTGCTAGCGGGACGAGCTCCTACAATGAGCAGTTCTTC. Protein sequence: CSASASGTSSYNEQFF.

The V call is TRBV24-1, the J call TRBJ2-2; 7 nucleotides match TRBD2. V lost 1 base to trimming and J lost 1 base; unmatched junction nucleotides: 5. This CDR3 is built from 17 residues. Germline V gene sequence: CDR1 KGHDR, CDR2 SFDVKD. The CDR3, as DNA: TGTGCCACCAGTGATTTTAGGAGCGGGGTGAACACCGGGGAGCTGTTTTTT. It yields the protein CATSDFRSGVNTGELFF.

The chain is built from TRBV18 and TRBJ2-6; possible D gene TRBD1, 6 bases. The CDR3 spans 17 residues. Deletions cut 5 bases from V and 0 bases from J, with 14 bases between. The germline V gene encodes CDR1 KGHSH and CDR2 LQKENI. The CDR3 reads CASSGPGADSGANVLTF. The CDR3 DNA is TGTGCCAGCTCAGGGCCAGGGGCCGACTCTGGGGCCAACGTCCTGACTTTC.

The V gene is TRBV3-1 (or the pseudogene TRBV3-2), the J gene TRBJ2-4, with 9 bases lining up with TRBD1. CDR3 length: 15 residues. V dropped 3 bases and J dropped 2; count of bases not matched to a gene: 2. CDR1 LGHDT and CDR2 YNNKEL come from the germline V gene (reference sequence). CDR3 residues: CASSHDRGSKNIQYF. The CDR3 coding sequence is TGTGCCAGCAGCCATGACAGGGGGTCCAAAAACATTCAGTACTTC.

The V and J genes are TRBV11-3 and TRBJ2-7, with TRBD1 matching over 8 bases. CDR1 and CDR2 from the germline V gene are SGHNT and YENEEA. This CDR3 comprises 15 residues. Trimming at V came to 5 bases and at J to 2 bases, leaving 8 bases not matched to a gene. In DNA form, the CDR3 reads TGTGCCAGCAGCAAGTTGCCGGGACAGGCCTACGAGCAGTACTTC. Translation gives CASSKLPGQAYEQYF.

The V gene is TRBV2, the J gene TRBJ2-7; 8 bases map to TRBD2. V was pared by 6 bases and J by 3 bases, with 7 bases of the junction left unmatched. CDR1 and CDR2 (germline): SNHLY, FYNNEI. The CDR3 runs to 14 residues. CDR3 in amino acids: CASRERETIYEQYF. CDR3 nucleotides: TGTGCCAGCAGGGAGCGGGAGACCATCTACGAGCAGTACTTC.